Each of the 15 T cell receptor beta chains below was sequenced from the same sample in a study of blood T cell repertoires in COVID-19. The repertoire was sequenced with immunoSEQ multiplex PCR; TCRdb's copy has only in-frame clones and lacks some. The repertoire holds over 120,000 clones, with 84% as singletons. The material sequenced was peripheral blood. The receptors here all came from a human donor in a cohort sampled during active COVID-19.

The chain links TRBV7-2 to TRBJ1-1; 7 nucleotides align to TRBD1. Per germline, CDR1 SGHTA and CDR2 FQGNSA. This CDR3 contains 13 residues. V trimming: 6 bases; J trimming: 5 bases; junction bases outside the gene matches: 6. The CDR3 DNA reads as TGTGCCAGCAGACTAACAGGGGATACTGAAGCTTTCTTT. Protein: CASRLTGDTEAFF.

The genes are TRBV7-5 and TRBJ2-1; the table names TRBD2, a call not compared with the DNA. TRBV7-5 is flagged as a pseudogene. There are 15 residues in the CDR3. The DNA of the CDR3 is TGTGCCAGAAGCCGGACTAGCGGGGGCTACAATGAGCAGTTCTTC. It codes for CARSRTSGGYNEQFF.

This chain joins TRBV7-9 and TRBJ2-2, with D uncertain. V lost 2 bases and J lost 3, with 16 bases in between. Germline-derived CDR1 and CDR2 are SEHNR and FQNEAQ (reference sequence). CDR3 size: 17 residues. The CDR3 DNA sequence: TGTGCCAGCAGCTTATCTCTCACAGAATCATACACCGGGGAGCTGTTTTTT. It specifies CASSLSLTESYTGELFF.

Written as DNA, the CDR3 is TGTGCCAGTAGTATCGACAGGGGTAGCAATCAGCCCCAGCATTTT. As protein: CASSIDRGSNQPQHF. The gene calls are TRBV19 and TRBJ1-5; 8 bases match TRBD1. V lost 3 bases to trimming and J lost 0 bases; unmatched junction nucleotides: 1. The CDR3 length is 15 residues. Looked up from germline, CDR1 is LNHDA and CDR2 is SQIVND (reference sequence).

The genes are TRBV7-8 and TRBJ2-1, with 9 bases fitting TRBD2. With 2 bases clipped from V and 10 bases from J, the junction kept 15 bases outside the gene matches. Germline V gene sequence: CDR1 SGHVS, CDR2 FQNEAQ. The CDR3 is 17 residues long. CDR3 sequence reads: CASSLISLGGRAAEQFF. The CDR3 nucleotides read TGTGCCAGCAGCTTAATATCCTTGGGCGGGAGGGCCGCGGAGCAGTTCTTC.

The chain employs TRBV7-2 and TRBJ2-1; 10 bases match TRBD2. This CDR3 comprises 16 residues. Looked up from germline, CDR1 is SGHTA and CDR2 is FQGNSA. The V gene end was trimmed by 4 bases and the J gene end by 8 bases; junction bases not matched to a gene: 11. In DNA form, the CDR3 reads TGTGCCAGCAGCTCATACAGCGGGAGGGCGTTGGATGAGCAGTTCTTC. Encoded protein: CASSSYSGRALDEQFF. Supplemented by reference TRBV7-2 and TRBJ2-1, the full variable domain reads GAGVSQSPSNKVTEKGKDVELRCDPISGHTALYWYRQSLGQGLEFLIYFQGNSAPDKSGLPSDRFSAERTGGSVSTLTIQRTQQEDSAVYLCASSSYSGRALDEQFFGPGTRLTVL.

J is TRBJ2-3 and V is TRBV11-2; 7 nucleotides align to TRBD2. The germline gives CDR1 SGHAT, CDR2 FQNNGV. The J segment lost 5 bases and the V segment lost 2 bases, leaving 10 bases of the junction unmatched. The CDR3 is made up of 16 amino acids. In nucleotides, the CDR3 is TGTGCCAGCAGCTTATGGGAGGGCCATAAACGAGATACGCAGTATTTT. Translation gives CASSLWEGHKRDTQYF.

In its sample, this clone was seen once. The rearrangement links TRBV11-3 to TRBJ2-1; 9 nucleotides agree with TRBD2. CDR3 length: 17 residues. V shed 3 bases, J shed 2 bases, and the junction held 8 bases outside the gene matches. Germline CDR1 SGHNT, CDR2 YENEEA. The CDR3 here is CASSFTSGPRTYNEQFF. The CDR3 bases are TGTGCCAGCAGCTTTACTAGCGGGCCCCGTACCTACAATGAGCAGTTCTTC. The variable domain in full, completed from reference TRBV11-3 and TRBJ2-1, reads EAGVVQSPRYKIIEKKQPVAFWCNPISGHNTLYWYLQNLGQGPELLIRYENEEAVDDSQLPKDRFSAERLKGVDSTLKIQPAELGDSAVYLCASSFTSGPRTYNEQFFGPGTRLTVL.

The DNA of the CDR3 is TGTGCCAGCAGCGTCGGTAGCGGGGGGGCCTACAATGAGCAGTTCTTC. Its translation: CASSVGSGGAYNEQFF. The V and J genes are TRBV9 and TRBJ2-1, with TRBD2 identical over 11 bases. The V and J ends lost 2 bases and 2 bases, in that order; junction bases with no gene match: 3. Germline CDR1 SGDLS, CDR2 YYNGEE. The CDR3 is 16 amino acids.

The gene calls are TRBV5-1 and TRBJ1-2; TRBD1 matches 9 bases. The CDR3 consists of 17 residues. V lost 0 bases and J lost 7; bases outside the gene matches: 13. In germline, CDR1 is SGHRS, CDR2 YFSETQ. CDR3 amino acids: CASSLDRTPTGGRGYTF. The CDR3 DNA reads TGCGCCAGCAGCTTGGACAGAACACCCACAGGGGGCCGTGGCTACACCTTC.

This chain joins TRBV2 and TRBJ1-6; TRBD1 might be the D (6 bases). This CDR3 is built from 12 residues. Trimming removed 8 bases from V and 6 bases from J, with 8 bases in between. Germline V gene sequence: CDR1 SNHLY, CDR2 FYNNEI. As DNA, the CDR3 is TGTGCCAGCTACAGGGCTAATTCACCCCTCCACTTT. Protein: CASYRANSPLHF.

This chain joins TRBV6-5 and TRBJ1-4, with 8 bases matching TRBD1. The CDR3 sequence is 15 residues long. V was clipped by 5 bases and J by 5 bases; unmatched bases: 7. From germline, CDR1 is MNHEY and CDR2 SVGAGI. The DNA for the CDR3 is TGTGCCAGCAGTCGCGCCGACAGGGGAAATGAAAAACTGTTTTTT. Protein: CASSRADRGNEKLFF.

This clone was seen just once. The chain has TRBV7-9 and TRBJ2-2; a possible D gene is TRBD2 (5 bases). V shed 5 bases and J shed 3 bases, with 13 bases lying between them. The CDR3 is made up of 15 amino acids. The V gene's germline CDR1 is SEHNR and CDR2 FQNEAQ (reference sequence). DNA of the CDR3: TGTGCCAGCAGCGCTTTGACGGGGTACACCGGGGAGCTGTTTTTT. Translating it yields CASSALTGYTGELFF.

The V gene is TRBV19, the J gene TRBJ1-5; D is uncertain. Germline lookup yields CDR1 LNHDA and CDR2 SQIVND (reference sequence). V was cut by 4 bases and J by 6 bases, with 13 bases left in between. The CDR3 extends over 14 amino acids. The CDR3 DNA is TGTGCCAGTAGTACGGTGTCGGGAGGTCAGCCCCAGCATTTT. Translated: CASSTVSGGQPQHF.

V gene TRBV30 combines with J gene TRBJ1-3, with 7 bases identical to TRBD1. This CDR3 region has 14 residues. Germline CDR1 reads GTSNPN; CDR2 reads SVGIG (reference sequence). The V segment lost 5 bases and the J segment 0 bases; nucleotides outside the gene matches: 4. CDR3 sequence: CAWGRDSSGNTIYF. The DNA of the CDR3 is TGTGCCTGGGGACGGGACAGCTCTGGAAACACCATATATTTT.